Each of the 5 T cell receptor beta chains below was sequenced from the same sample in a study of blood T cell repertoires in COVID-19. Measured with immunoSEQ multiplex PCR; TCRdb has only the in-frame clones, and not every one. The sample includes roughly 140,000 clones, about 80% seen only once; the top ten take about 7.2%. The material sequenced was PBMCs or T cells enriched from blood (not recorded which). Receptors were obtained from a man aged 45 to 65 who had recovered from COVID-19.

The chain recombines TRBV9 with TRBJ2-7; no definite D call. The CDR3 runs 14 residues. V dropped 0 bases and J dropped 3 bases, with 10 bases sitting between them. Germline CDR1 SGDLS, CDR2 YYNGEE. The CDR3 nucleotides are TGTGCCAGCAGCGTAGATGAGATGAACTACGAGCAGTACTTC. Its protein product is CASSVDEMNYEQYF.

The chain uses TRBV2 and TRBJ2-7; 8 bases line up with TRBD1. CDR1 and CDR2 from the germline V gene are SNHLY and FYNNEI. CDR3 length: 16 amino acids. V was pared by 6 bases and J by 2 bases, with 12 bases of the junction left unmatched. CDR3 residues: CASRDIRQGLTYEQYF. In DNA, the CDR3 is TGTGCCAGCAGAGATATTAGACAGGGGCTCACCTACGAGCAGTACTTC. Full variable domain (remainder filled in from reference TRBV2 and TRBJ2-7): EPEVTQTPSHQVTQMGQEVILRCVPISNHLYFYWYRQILGQKVEFLVSFYNNEISEKSEIFDDQFSVERPDGSNFTLKIRSTKLEDSAMYFCASRDIRQGLTYEQYFGPGTRLTVT.

V is TRBV5-1 and J is TRBJ2-7; D is perhaps TRBD1 (6 bases). V gave up 3 bases and J gave up 6 bases, with 13 bases separating them. The CDR3 contains 13 residues. Germline V CDR1 and CDR2: SGHRS, YFSETQ. The CDR3 spells CASSYNRDTEQYF. As DNA, the CDR3 is TGCGCCAGCAGCTATAACCGGGACACCGAGCAGTACTTC.

The rearrangement joins TRBV7-9 to TRBJ2-1; D may be TRBD1 (5 bases). The CDR3 sequence is 14 residues long. V was shortened by 1 base and J by 9 bases, with 13 bases between the two germline ends. The V gene's germline CDR1 is SEHNR and CDR2 FQNEAQ (reference sequence). The CDR3 region is CASSLEKGYGEQFF. The CDR3 nucleotides are TGTGCCAGCAGCTTAGAGAAGGGGTACGGTGAGCAGTTCTTC.

This clone was recorded only once. The chain links TRBV4-1 to TRBJ2-7; 11 bases agree with TRBD2. This CDR3 is 17 amino acids long. Looked up from germline, CDR1 is MGHRA and CDR2 is YSYEKL. V lost 0 bases, J lost 2 bases, and 6 bases stayed unmatched. In nucleotides, the CDR3 is TGCGCCAGCAGCCAAGATCTAGCGGGGGGCCCCACCTACGAGCAGTACTTC. It specifies CASSQDLAGGPTYEQYF.